This T cell receptor beta chain was sequenced in a study of blood T cell repertoires in COVID-19. In the study overall: T cells, B-cell-depleted T cells, or PBMCs supplied cDNA or gDNA.

Germline V CDR1 and CDR2: SNHLY, FYNNEI. The CDR3 loop spans 13 amino acids. The V end was cut by 8 bases, the J end by 1 base, with 12 bases between. In the original workflow: Quantification of nucleated cells was approximated via reference gene primer amplification. Sequenced by immunoSEQ multiplex PCR; TCRdb stores in-frame clones only, minus some. V and J calls and clone size are copied from that table; D and trimming were computed from the DNA. The repertoire has roughly 120,000 clones, approximately 86% of them found once; the top ten carry roughly 4%. Specimen: peripheral blood. This chain joins TRBV2 and TRBJ2-7, with D perhaps TRBD2 (5 bases). The TCR sequence derives from a man between 35 and 55 years old with acute or convalescent COVID-19. CDR3 nucleotide sequence: TGTGCCAGCGAGGAGGATGTATCCTACGAGCAGTACTTC. Translating gives CASEEDVSYEQYF.